These 28 T cell receptor beta chains originate from one sample sequenced in a study of T cell repertoires in cytomegalovirus infection. TCRdb processed the reads anew with MiXCR; each CDR3 protein has one entry. Of 290,000 or so distinct CDR3 sequences in the sample, about a quarter are singletons; the top ten hold roughly 14%. The sequenced sample consisted of PBMCs. The receptors shown here come from a human donor in good health (CMV status not recorded). Some clones in this sample may be carry-over from other donors' samples.

In this sample, this clonotype turned up a few times. CDR3 amino acids: CASSLGVDWRESTEAFF. The CDR3, as DNA: TGTGCCAGCAGCTTAGGGGTTGATTGGCGGGAGAGCACTGAAGCTTTCTTT. The chain carries TRBV11-3 and TRBJ1-1, with unresolved D. The CDR3 totals 17 residues. The ends were cut back, 1 base at V and 4 bases at J, with 19 bases in the middle. CDR1 SGHNT and CDR2 YENEEA come from the germline V gene.

The chain links TRBV5-1 to TRBJ2-5, with a weak D call TRBD2 (5 bases). Germline assignment: CDR1 SGHRS and CDR2 YFSETQ. Trimming pared 0 bases from V and 3 bases from J, leaving 9 bases between. This CDR3 is 14 amino acids long. The CDR3 spells CASSLGTSEETQYF. The CDR3 DNA follows: TGCGCCAGCAGCTTGGGGACTTCCGAAGAGACCCAGTACTTC.

The chain carries TRBV15 and TRBJ1-1, with a weak D call TRBD1 (6 bases). The CDR3 runs 16 residues. Germline V gives CDR1 LNHNV, CDR2 YYDKDF (reference sequence). The V end lost 1 base, the J end lost 1 base, and 13 bases lay between the germline ends. The CDR3 sequence is CATSRVVGRGNTEAFF. As DNA, the CDR3 is TGTGCCACCAGCAGAGTGGTGGGCAGGGGGAACACTGAAGCTTTCTTT.

This sequence joins TRBV19 and TRBJ1-2, with D tentatively TRBD1 (6 bases). The V gene's germline CDR1 is LNHDA and CDR2 SQIVND (reference sequence). Between the trimmed V and J ends, which lost 3 bases and 6 bases, there was a span of 11 bases. This CDR3 has 13 amino acids. In nucleotides, the CDR3 is TGTGCCAGTAGTATTGCCAGGGGCCATGGCTACACCTTC. It specifies CASSIARGHGYTF.

This clonotype was seen ten or more times. The rearrangement joins TRBV11-2 to TRBJ2-2, with 7 positions matching TRBD1. V shed 5 bases, J shed 8 bases, and the junction held 8 bases outside the gene matches. The length of the CDR3 is 14 residues. CDR1 and CDR2 (germline): SGHAT, FQNNGV. The CDR3 bases are TGTGCCAGCAGCCCCGACAGGGAATCTGGGGAGCTGTTTTTT. The encoded protein is CASSPDRESGELFF.

This clonotype was counted at least ten times. This chain links TRBV7-2 with TRBJ1-2, with no clear D. With 3 bases removed from V and 7 bases from J, the gap between germline ends came to 15 bases. The CDR3 loop spans 14 amino acids. Germline CDR1 reads SGHTA; CDR2 reads FQGNSA. DNA of the CDR3: TGTGCCAGCAGCTTTCCGCCGGGCTATCGTGGCTACACCTTC. Protein sequence: CASSFPPGYRGYTF.

The chain employs TRBV23-1 and TRBJ2-5; 8 bases map to TRBD1. TRBV23-1 belongs to the ORF category, with a function that is uncertain. CDR3 length: 13 residues. The V segment lost 9 bases and the J segment 2 bases; nucleotides outside the gene matches: 5. The CDR3 is CASIRGRQETQYF. The CDR3 DNA reads TGCGCCAGTATCAGGGGGCGGCAAGAGACCCAGTACTTC.

This clonotype was seen a handful of times. The DNA for the CDR3 is TGTGCCAGCAGCCCAGGACAGGGGGAGAACACTGAAGCTTTCTTT. Amino acids: CASSPGQGENTEAFF. V and J are TRBV13 and TRBJ1-1; 10 bases agree with TRBD1. Unmatched junction bases numbered 4, after V lost 5 bases and J lost 1 base. Germline CDR1 reads PRHDT; CDR2 reads FYEKMQ (reference sequence). CDR3 length equals 15 residues.

The table lists this clonotype with many counts. The rearrangement joins TRBV7-9 to TRBJ2-3, with 8 bases that match TRBD1. This CDR3 contains 14 residues. Losses at the gene ends were 5 bases for V and 1 base for J; bases not matched to a gene: 2. CDR1 is SEHNR, CDR2 FQNEAQ, per germline (reference sequence). In DNA, the CDR3 is TGTGCCAGCAGCGGACAGGGAGGCACAGATACGCAGTATTTT. This gives the protein CASSGQGGTDTQYF.

The chain recombines TRBV20-1 with TRBJ2-3; 11 bases match TRBD2. CDR3 size: 15 residues. V lost 4 bases to trimming and J lost 4 bases; unmatched junction nucleotides: 7. CDR1 and CDR2 from the germline V gene are DFQATT and SNEGSKA (reference sequence). The CDR3 bases are TGCAGTGCTATGATGATAGCGGGAGGGGCAGATACGCAGTATTTT. Amino acids: CSAMMIAGGADTQYF.

This clonotype was observed a few times. An end of the junction differs from the germline gene, which may be a read error. V usage is TRBV14 and J usage is TRBJ1-2; no clear D. The CDR3 runs to 12 residues. CDR1 and CDR2 from the germline V gene are SGHDN and FVKESK. The CDR3 loop reads CASSRPGGHSYF. The CDR3, as DNA: TGTGCCAGCAGTCGTCCGGGCGGCCATTCGTACTTC.

The chain recombines TRBV6-1 with TRBJ1-1; D unresolved. The ends were cut back, 0 bases at V and 4 bases at J, with 9 bases in the middle. The CDR3 extends over 14 amino acids. Looked up from germline, CDR1 is MNHNS and CDR2 is SASEGT. As DNA, the CDR3 is TGTGCCAGCAGTGAAGCTTTAGCCGCCACTGAAGCTTTCTTT. Translating it yields CASSEALAATEAFF.

The chain carries TRBV19 and TRBJ1-1; TRBD1 agrees at 7 bases. The germline CDR1 and CDR2 sequences are LNHDA and SQIVND (reference sequence). V lost 3 bases and J lost 3; bases outside the gene matches: 4. The CDR3 loop spans 14 amino acids. CDR3 sequence (DNA): TGTGCCAGTAGTATGGACAGGTCTCACACTGAAGCTTTCTTT. Its translation is CASSMDRSHTEAFF.

The chain employs TRBV28 and TRBJ1-5; D is unclear. Trimming stripped 8 bases from V and 7 bases from J, with 15 bases between. Germline V gives CDR1 MDHEN, CDR2 SYDVKM. There are 13 residues in the CDR3. The CDR3 DNA reads TGTGCCAGCCGTCGGGCCTCGGAACAGCCCCAGCATTTT. Residues: CASRRASEQPQHF.

V gene TRBV30 combines with J gene TRBJ1-1; D call uncertain. The CDR3 length is 13 residues. Trimming left V 5 bases short and J 5 bases short, with 15 bases between. The V gene's germline CDR1 is GTSNPN and CDR2 SVGIG (reference sequence). CDR3 sequence reads: CAWEFDGRTEAFF. The CDR3 DNA sequence: TGTGCCTGGGAGTTTGACGGGCGGACTGAAGCTTTCTTT.

This chain joins TRBV2 and TRBJ1-2; D not certain. V was trimmed by 4 bases and J by 3 bases, leaving 9 bases between them. The CDR3 totals 13 residues. Germline V gives CDR1 SNHLY, CDR2 FYNNEI. CDR3 DNA sequence: TGTGCCAGCAGTGTCGAGGAGTACTATGGCTACACCTTC. This translates into CASSVEEYYGYTF. The complete variable domain, with remaining parts taken from reference TRBV2 and TRBJ1-2, reads EPEVTQTPSHQVTQMGQEVILRCVPISNHLYFYWYRQILGQKVEFLVSFYNNEISEKSEIFDDQFSVERPDGSNFTLKIRSTKLEDSAMYFCASSVEEYYGYTFGSGTRLTVV.

The CDR3 bases are TGTGCCAGCAGCCTAGGGGGAGCGGACACCGGGGAGCTGTTTTTT. Its translation: CASSLGGADTGELFF. The rearrangement links TRBV7-9 to TRBJ2-2; D possibly corresponds to TRBD1 (6 bases). The germline V gene has CDR1 SEHNR and CDR2 FQNEAQ (reference sequence). The CDR3 is 15 amino acids. V gave up 5 bases and J gave up 3 bases, with 13 bases separating them. Drawing the rest from reference TRBV7-9 and TRBJ2-2, the complete variable domain is DTGVSQNPRHKITKRGQNVTFRCDPISEHNRLYWYRQTLGQGPEFLTYFQNEAQLEKSRLLSDRFSAERPKGSFSTLEIQRTEQGDSAMYLCASSLGGADTGELFFGEGSRLTVL.

The V and J genes are TRBV20-1 and TRBJ2-2; 8 bases match TRBD2. Germline V gives CDR1 DFQATT, CDR2 SNEGSKA (reference sequence). This CDR3 contains 15 residues. V shed 6 bases and J 3 bases; nucleotides not matched to a gene: 9. The CDR3, as DNA: TGCAGTGCCAGAAGGCTAGCGGGCCACACCGGGGAGCTGTTTTTT. Its translation is CSARRLAGHTGELFF.

In this sample, this clonotype turned up a few times. DNA of the CDR3: TGTGCCAGCAGTTCGACAGGGCCCTCCAATCAGCCCCAGCATTTT. It codes for CASSSTGPSNQPQHF. The chain couples TRBV6-2 or TRBV6-3 to TRBJ1-5, with 7 bases matching TRBD1. Trimming took 4 bases from V and 3 from J; bases not matched to a gene: 6. Germline loops: CDR1 MNHEY, CDR2 SVGEGT. This CDR3 comprises 15 residues.

This clonotype showed up just a few times. The chain recombines TRBV11-3 with TRBJ2-3, with TRBD1 matching over 8 bases. The germline CDR1 and CDR2 sequences are SGHNT and YENEEA. Unmatched junction bases numbered 6, after V lost 5 bases and J lost 5 bases. The length of the CDR3 is 14 residues. CDR3 loop: CASSPRTGKDTQYF. Here the CDR3 DNA reads TGTGCCAGCAGCCCCCGGACAGGGAAAGATACGCAGTATTTT.

Only a few counts were recorded for this clonotype. The chain links TRBV4-1 to TRBJ2-3; D is unclear. Germline CDR1 MGHRA, CDR2 YSYEKL. V gave up 1 base and J gave up 0 bases, with 8 bases separating them. CDR3 length: 15 residues. The CDR3 sequence: CASSQVRISTDTQYF. The CDR3 DNA follows: TGCGCCAGCAGCCAAGTTCGAATAAGCACAGATACGCAGTATTTT.

V and J are TRBV14 and TRBJ2-7; D is possibly TRBD1 (6 bases). V was cut by 2 bases and J by 3 bases, with 14 bases left in between. Germline-derived CDR1 and CDR2 are SGHDN and FVKESK. The CDR3 loop spans 15 amino acids. The CDR3 nucleotides read TGTGCCAGCAGCCAATTATCGTCACAGGGCTACGAGCAGTACTTC. Translating it yields CASSQLSSQGYEQYF.

This clonotype was seen a handful of times. The genes are TRBV7-2 and TRBJ2-1, with 10 bases lining up with TRBD2. Germline V CDR1 and CDR2: SGHTA, FQGNSA. The CDR3 length is 14 residues. The V segment lost 11 bases and the J segment 8 bases; nucleotides outside the gene matches: 12. CDR3 protein: CAGGGASGGYEQFF. CDR3 nucleotide sequence: TGTGCCGGGGGGGGGGCTAGCGGGGGTTATGAGCAGTTCTTC.

The chain joins TRBV27 to TRBJ2-7, with D tentatively TRBD1 (5 bases). CDR1 and CDR2 (germline): MNHEY, SMNVEV (reference sequence). This CDR3 comprises 13 residues. V was pared by 7 bases and J by 2 bases, with 12 bases between. The CDR3 nucleotides read TGTGCCAGCAAGATTGGGGCTACCTACGAGCAGTACTTC. It codes for CASKIGATYEQYF.

The chain is built from TRBV7-4 and TRBJ2-5; D might be TRBD2 (5 bases). CDR1 and CDR2 (germline): SGHVT, SQSDAQ. V lost 5 bases and J lost 5, with 12 bases in between. The CDR3 has 13 amino acids. The CDR3 DNA reads TGTGCCAGCAGCATGATGGGGAGTGAGACCCAGTACTTC. Translating gives CASSMMGSETQYF.

The rearrangement joins TRBV28 to TRBJ2-1; TRBD2 matches at 9 bases. The CDR3 totals 16 residues. Trimming at V came to 4 bases and at J to 8 bases, leaving 12 bases not matched to a gene. The V gene's germline CDR1 is MDHEN and CDR2 SYDVKM. The chain's CDR3 is CASSSLFAGGTHEQFF. The CDR3 coding sequence is TGTGCCAGCAGTTCCCTCTTTGCGGGGGGGACGCATGAGCAGTTCTTC. Full variable domain (missing parts from reference TRBV28 and TRBJ2-1): DVKVTQSSRYLVKRTGEKVFLECVQDMDHENMFWYRQDPGLGLRLIYFSYDVKMKEKGDIPEGYSVSREKKERFSLILESASTNQTSMYLCASSSLFAGGTHEQFFGPGTRLTVL.

This clonotype was recorded a few times. The V and J genes are TRBV28 and TRBJ1-5; no firm D call. Trimming took 3 bases from V and 9 from J, leaving 15 bases between them. The germline CDR1 and CDR2 sequences are MDHEN and SYDVKM. The CDR3 consists of 14 residues. The CDR3, as DNA: TGTGCCAGCAGTTTCGGGCAGATCGTGCGGCCCCAGCATTTT. Its translation is CASSFGQIVRPQHF.

The chain has TRBV5-4 and TRBJ2-1; tentatively, D is TRBD2 (6 bases). V lost 2 bases and J 9 bases, leaving 21 bases between the germline ends. Germline CDR1 is SGHNT and CDR2 is YYREEE (reference sequence). CDR3 length: 16 residues. In nucleotides, the CDR3 is TGTGCCAGCAGCTTCCCCGTAGAGGGACTCCACAGTGAGCAGTTCTTC. Translated: CASSFPVEGLHSEQFF.